A single sample is the source of the 25 T cell receptor beta chains below, sequenced in a study of T cell responses to AZD1222 COVID-19 vaccine. Some clones are missing from TCRdb's copy, which holds only in-frame ones; the method was immunoSEQ multiplex PCR. The sample has under 200,000 clones, around 89% seen once; the top ten hold 25% to 30%. The starting material was peripheral blood, obtained 28 days after the second AZD1222 dose. The receptors originated from an adult who received the AZD1222 COVID-19 vaccine.

V and J are TRBV28 and TRBJ1-4; perhaps TRBD1 as D (5 bases). Trimming removed 6 bases at V and 5 bases at J, with 10 bases between. CDR3 length: 13 residues. Germline CDR1 and CDR2: MDHEN and SYDVKM. CDR3 sequence reads: CASRRGGNEKLFF. The CDR3 DNA sequence: TGTGCCAGCAGGCGGGGGGGGAATGAAAAACTGTTTTTT.

This clone showed up just once. The sample holds other DNA sequences that translate to the same CDR3. The chain employs TRBV24-1 and TRBJ2-1; a weak D match, TRBD2 (5 bases). This CDR3 region has 16 residues. The germline V gene encodes CDR1 KGHDR and CDR2 SFDVKD. The V end was cut by 4 bases, the J end by 0 bases, with 12 bases between. CDR3 nucleotide sequence: TGTGCCACCAGTGAACCCAGCGGAAGCTCCTACAATGAGCAGTTCTTC. This codes for CATSEPSGSSYNEQFF.

V is TRBV6-5 and J is TRBJ1-2; D gene unclear. CDR1 MNHEY and CDR2 SVGAGI come from the germline V gene. V was cut by 0 bases and J by 4 bases, with 6 bases left in between. There are 13 residues in the CDR3. The CDR3 here is CASSYSHSYGYTF. The DNA for the CDR3 is TGTGCCAGCAGTTACTCTCACAGCTATGGCTACACCTTC.

J is TRBJ2-1 and V is TRBV14, with 15 bases fitting TRBD2. Germline assignment: CDR1 SGHDN and CDR2 FVKESK. J gave up 4 bases and V 4 bases, and 8 bases lay outside the gene matches. CDR3 size: 18 residues. CDR3 loop: CASSLPGLAGGRYNEQFF. Written as DNA, the CDR3 is TGTGCCAGCAGCCTTCCGGGACTAGCGGGAGGACGATACAATGAGCAGTTCTTC. The variable domain in full, with the rest retrieved from reference TRBV14 and TRBJ2-1, is EAGVTQFPSHSVIEKGQTVTLRCDPISGHDNLYWYRRVMGKEIKFLLHFVKESKQDESGMPNNRFLAERTGGTYSTLKVQPAELEDSGVYFCASSLPGLAGGRYNEQFFGPGTRLTVL.

The chain's CDR3 is CASSSTGESEAFF. CDR3 bases: TGTGCCAGCAGCTCTACAGGGGAAAGTGAAGCTTTCTTT. J is TRBJ1-1 and V is TRBV7-3, with 7 bases that match TRBD1. Trimming cost V 4 bases and J 7 bases; bases outside gene matches: 6. Germline V gene data show CDR1 as SGHTA and CDR2 as FQGTGA. The CDR3 has 13 amino acids.

The chain combines TRBV11-2 with TRBJ2-2; D gene unclear. The CDR3 loop spans 17 amino acids. Germline loops: CDR1 SGHAT, CDR2 FQNNGV. V was clipped by 4 bases and J by 1 base, with 16 bases between them. The CDR3 here is CASSSSHLPLNTGELFF. CDR3 DNA sequence: TGTGCCAGCAGCTCCAGCCATTTGCCCTTGAACACCGGGGAGCTGTTTTTT.

The V gene is TRBV2, the J gene TRBJ2-7; 10 bases are a match to TRBD2. V lost 8 bases to trimming and J lost 7 bases; unmatched junction nucleotides: 11. Germline V gene data show CDR1 as SNHLY and CDR2 as FYNNEI. CDR3 length: 14 residues. CDR3 nucleotides: TGTGCCAGCCAGCGGGGGGGCCAATCCGCGGAGCAGTACTTC. Residues: CASQRGGQSAEQYF.

For this clone: Other DNA sequences in the sample encode the same CDR3. The chain links TRBV20-1 to TRBJ2-3; the match to TRBD2 covers 9 bases. From germline, CDR1 is DFQATT and CDR2 SNEGSKA (reference sequence). The CDR3 is 16 amino acids. The V segment lost 3 bases and the J segment 2 bases; nucleotides outside the gene matches: 9. CDR3 sequence: CSASPRTSAITDTQYF. The CDR3 DNA follows: TGCAGTGCTAGTCCAAGGACTAGCGCTATCACAGATACGCAGTATTTT.

J is TRBJ2-7 and V is TRBV7-9; TRBD2 agrees at 10 bases. The germline gives CDR1 SEHNR, CDR2 FQNEAQ (reference sequence). This CDR3 spans 16 amino acids. The junction had 9 bases not matched to a gene; V was cut back by 2 bases and J by 5 bases. CDR3 sequence reads: CASSLLLAGASHEQYF. In DNA, the CDR3 is TGTGCCAGCAGCTTACTGCTAGCGGGAGCTTCTCACGAGCAGTACTTC.

This rearrangement joins TRBV20-1 to TRBJ1-2, with D possibly TRBD1 on 5 matching bases. The ends were cut back, 3 bases at V and 8 bases at J, with 10 bases in the middle. The germline CDR1 and CDR2 sequences are DFQATT and SNEGSKA (reference sequence). CDR3 length: 11 residues. Here the CDR3 reads CSASGGNGYTF. Here the CDR3 DNA reads TGCAGTGCTAGCGGGGGAAACGGCTACACCTTC.

This clone has just one count. The rearrangement joins TRBV4-3 to TRBJ1-2; D gene unclear. Trimming cost V 3 bases and J 2 bases, with 10 bases left between them. This CDR3 has 14 residues. The germline gives CDR1 LGHNA, CDR2 YSLEER. The CDR3 DNA is TGCGCCAGCAGCCAGGACTTAGGGAACTATGGCTACACCTTC. It codes for CASSQDLGNYGYTF.

The V call is TRBV27, the J call TRBJ1-4; D may be TRBD1 (5 bases). The CDR3 sequence is 14 residues long. V shed 5 bases and J shed 8 bases, with 15 bases lying between them. Germline CDR1 MNHEY, CDR2 SMNVEV (reference sequence). The CDR3 loop is CASSLRQGGEKLFF. CDR3 DNA sequence: TGTGCCAGCAGTCTAAGGCAGGGTGGAGAAAAACTGTTTTTT.

The chain has TRBV27 and TRBJ2-1; 16 positions agree with TRBD2. The ends lost 5 bases at V and 5 bases at J; junction bases unmatched: 9. The CDR3 contains 18 residues. Germline CDR1 and CDR2: MNHEY and SMNVEV (reference sequence). The CDR3 sequence is CASSPGLAGGPVNNEQFF. The CDR3 bases are TGTGCCAGCAGTCCGGGACTAGCGGGAGGGCCGGTAAACAATGAGCAGTTCTTC.

This clone was detected once. The V call is TRBV28, the J call TRBJ2-7; possible D gene TRBD1, 5 bases. The CDR3 extends over 16 amino acids. Germline-derived CDR1 and CDR2 are MDHEN and SYDVKM. V lost 8 bases and J 6 bases, leaving 26 bases between the germline ends. The CDR3 DNA reads TGTGCCAGCTCGCCAAGACCCGGGCAGGGCGTGAGCGAGCAGTACTTC. Translated: CASSPRPGQGVSEQYF.

This clone appeared many times. The V call is TRBV28, the J call TRBJ1-3, with 7 bases matching TRBD1. V lost 6 bases, J lost 6 bases, and 5 bases stayed unmatched. Germline CDR1 and CDR2: MDHEN and SYDVKM. The CDR3 has 13 residues. CDR3 nucleotide sequence: TGTGCCAGCAGCTCACAGGGGCCAAACACCATATATTTT. Translating gives CASSSQGPNTIYF.

This chain joins TRBV28 and TRBJ1-5; 8 nucleotides line up with TRBD1. V gave up 6 bases and J gave up 2 bases; unmatched junction bases: 9. The CDR3 is 16 residues long. Germline lookup yields CDR1 MDHEN and CDR2 SYDVKM. CDR3 in amino acids: CASSLNRGKGNQPQHF. DNA for the CDR3: TGTGCCAGCAGCCTCAACAGGGGGAAGGGCAATCAGCCCCAGCATTTT.

This clone is a singleton in its sample. The genes are TRBV28 and TRBJ2-6; the D gene is possibly TRBD1 (6 bases). The V end was cut by 8 bases, the J end by 1 base, with 9 bases between. The germline V gene encodes CDR1 MDHEN and CDR2 SYDVKM. This CDR3 region has 14 residues. This CDR3 reads CASLTGSGANVLTF. The CDR3 coding sequence is TGTGCCAGCCTTACAGGGTCTGGGGCCAACGTCCTGACTTTC.

The chain recombines TRBV14 with TRBJ2-3; a weak D match, TRBD2 (6 bases). Per the germline V gene, CDR1 is SGHDN and CDR2 is FVKESK. Trimming shortened V by 0 bases and J by 0 bases, and 10 bases separated the two germline ends. The CDR3 sequence is 16 residues long. The CDR3 region has the DNA TGTGCCAGCAGCCAAGACGGGGGAAAGAGCACAGATACGCAGTATTTT. Translated: CASSQDGGKSTDTQYF.

The chain uses TRBV5-6 and TRBJ1-4; no reliable D call. The CDR3 runs to 13 residues. The V gene's germline CDR1 is SGHDT and CDR2 YYEEEE. With 4 bases removed from V and 7 bases from J, the gap between germline ends came to 11 bases. CDR3 DNA sequence: TGTGCCAGCAGCCCCACTATGGCTGAAAAACTGTTTTTT. It is translated as CASSPTMAEKLFF. Variable domain in full (rest from reference TRBV5-6 and TRBJ1-4): DAGVTQSPTHLIKTRGQQVTLRCSPKSGHDTVSWYQQALGQGPQFIFQYYEEEERQRGNFPDRFSGHQFPNYSSELNVNALLLGDSALYLCASSPTMAEKLFFGSGTQLSVL.

Only one count was recorded for this clone. The chain couples TRBV18 to TRBJ2-3; D perhaps matches TRBD1 (6 bases). V shed 10 bases and J shed 2 bases, with 16 bases lying between them. This CDR3 region has 14 residues. Germline V gene lookup returns CDR1 KGHSH and CDR2 LQKENI. CDR3 residues: CATNLRDNTDTQYF. The CDR3 nucleotides read TGTGCCACCAACCTCCGGGACAACACAGATACGCAGTATTTT. The full variable domain, rest sourced from reference TRBV18 and TRBJ2-3, is NAGVMQNPRHLVRRRGQEARLRCSPMKGHSHVYWYRQLPEEGLKFMVYLQKENIIDESGMPKERFSAEFPKEGPSILRIQQVVRGDSAAYFCATNLRDNTDTQYFGPGTRLTVL.

The chain recombines TRBV25-1 with TRBJ2-2; TRBD2 matches 7 bases. Germline V gene data show CDR1 as MGHDK and CDR2 as SYGVNS. The CDR3 has 13 residues. J lost 8 bases, V lost 10 bases, and 10 bases had no gene match. This CDR3 is CATRPSGGGELFF. DNA for the CDR3: TGTGCCACCCGGCCTAGCGGTGGAGGGGAGCTGTTTTTT. The entire variable domain, with the rest obtained from reference TRBV25-1 and TRBJ2-2, is as follows: EADIYQTPRYLVIGTGKKITLECSQTMGHDKMYWYQQDPGMELHLIHYSYGVNSTEKGDLSSESTVSRIRTEHFPLTLESARPSHTSQYLCATRPSGGGELFFGEGSRLTVL.

This rearrangement joins TRBV28 to TRBJ2-5; 9 bases agree with TRBD1. V was pared by 4 bases and J by 4 bases, with 7 bases of the junction left unmatched. Germline CDR1 MDHEN, CDR2 SYDVKM. This CDR3 spans 15 amino acids. The CDR3 here is CASSSHYRGPETQYF. In DNA, the CDR3 is TGTGCCAGCAGTTCACACTACAGGGGGCCAGAGACCCAGTACTTC.

The rearrangement uses TRBV18 and TRBJ2-7; D gene uncertain. This CDR3 comprises 12 residues. The V end was cut by 2 bases, the J end by 11 bases, with 13 bases between. Germline values: CDR1 KGHSH, CDR2 LQKENI. The CDR3 nucleotides read TGTGCCAGCTCACCAAACGGGCAGTCGGAGTACTTC. As protein: CASSPNGQSEYF.

The chain is built from TRBV12-3 or TRBV12-4 and TRBJ2-3; D possibly corresponds to TRBD2 (5 bases). Trimming left V 3 bases short and J 4 bases short, with 8 bases between. This CDR3 contains 13 residues. The CDR3 loop reads CASSFEGSDTQYF. CDR3 sequence (DNA): TGTGCCAGCAGTTTTGAGGGCTCAGATACGCAGTATTTT.

The chain has TRBV5-4 and TRBJ1-4; TRBD1 might be the D (5 bases). Germline CDR1 reads SGHNT; CDR2 reads YYREEE (reference sequence). This CDR3 has 15 residues. Trimming took off 4 bases at V and 4 bases at J, with 14 bases between the two ends. The CDR3 coding sequence is TGTGCCAGCAGCCGCCCCGGGGGGAATAATGAAAAACTGTTTTTT. Amino acid sequence: CASSRPGGNNEKLFF.